This T cell receptor beta chain originates from a study of CD8 T cells in ankylosing spondylitis. Overall study results and limits: Disease-associated clones were reportedly significantly overrepresented in matched ankylosing spondylitis synovial fluid. Blood from ankylosing spondylitis patients appeared to carry a characteristic eight-variant TCR beta motif. CD8+ disease-linked clones were present at relatively low frequencies in blood. In synovial fluid and blood from reactive arthritis, some motif variants were previously reported.

On this clonotype itself: Its antigen is not known.

Preparation of TCR beta libraries was done by quantitative 5'-RACE with molecular barcodes. TCRdb independently ran MiXCR on the 5' RACE reads; one entry per CDR3 protein. The sample contains about 540,000 distinct CDR3 sequences, 12% of which appear only once. The CDR3 has 14 residues. The V end was cut by 4 bases, the J end by 0 bases, with 7 bases between. Germline assignment: CDR1 SGHVS and CDR2 FQNEAQ. The specimen was blood, either unsorted or a sorted T cell fraction (not recorded which). The clonotype comes from a male donor with ankylosing spondylitis. The rearrangement links TRBV7-8 to TRBJ2-1, with D unresolved. CDR3 region: CASSSKPSYNEQFF. The CDR3 DNA is TGTGCCAGCAGCTCCAAACCCTCCTACAATGAGCAGTTCTTC.